Detailed here is one TCR beta chain. The data originate from a study of T cells of healthy individuals. This CDR3 region has 16 residues. Trimming left V 4 bases short and J 7 bases short, with 20 bases between. In TCRdb, the 5' RACE reads were re-called with MiXCR into one record per CDR3 protein. The data hold tens of thousands of distinct CDR3 sequences, with around 15% observed a single time. The chain is built from TRBV12-3 or TRBV12-4 and TRBJ2-1; no firm D call. The origin of this receptor is a human donor in good health. This chain's CDR3 is CASSSKSLPVWNEQFF. In DNA, the CDR3 is TGTGCCAGCAGTTCGAAGTCGTTACCAGTCTGGAATGAGCAGTTCTTC.